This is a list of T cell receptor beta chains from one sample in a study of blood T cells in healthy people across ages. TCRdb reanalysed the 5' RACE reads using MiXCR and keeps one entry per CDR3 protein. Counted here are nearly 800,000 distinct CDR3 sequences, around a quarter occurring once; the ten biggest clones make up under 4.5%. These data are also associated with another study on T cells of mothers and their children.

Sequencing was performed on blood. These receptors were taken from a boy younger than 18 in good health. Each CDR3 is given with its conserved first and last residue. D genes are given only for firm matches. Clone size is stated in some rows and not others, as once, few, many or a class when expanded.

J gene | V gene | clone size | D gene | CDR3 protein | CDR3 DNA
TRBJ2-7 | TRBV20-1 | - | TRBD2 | CSARDGPGTSALYEQYF | TGCAGTGCTAGAGACGGTCCGGGGACTAGCGCGCTCTACGAGCAGTACTTC
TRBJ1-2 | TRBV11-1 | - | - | CASSPRPLANYGYTF | TGTGCCAGCAGCCCCAGACCCCTCGCGAACTATGGCTACACCTTC
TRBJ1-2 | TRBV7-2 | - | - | CASSPGPETGYTF | TGTGCCAGCAGCCCAGGACCCGAGACTGGCTACACCTTC
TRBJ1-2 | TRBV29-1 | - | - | CSVRGGGYTF | TGCAGCGTTCGGGGGGGCGGCTACACCTTC
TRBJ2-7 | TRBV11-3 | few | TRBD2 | CASSLDSGSYNEQYF | TGTGCCAGCAGCTTAGATAGCGGGAGTTACAACGAGCAGTACTTC
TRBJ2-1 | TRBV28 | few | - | CASGPGATYNEQFF | TGTGCCAGCGGGCCGGGGGCGACTTACAATGAGCAGTTCTTC
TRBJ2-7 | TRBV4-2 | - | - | CASSQDPGTYEQYF | TGTGCCAGCAGCCAAGATCCAGGGACCTACGAGCAGTACTTC
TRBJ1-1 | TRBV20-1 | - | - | CSAREGGTEAFF | TGCAGTGCTAGAGAAGGGGGGACTGAAGCTTTCTTT
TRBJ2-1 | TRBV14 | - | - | CASSRAQGLPYNEQFF | TGTGCCAGCAGCCGCGCACAGGGATTGCCCTACAATGAGCAGTTCTTC
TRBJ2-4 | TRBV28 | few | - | CASSLTDRNIQYF | TGTGCCAGCAGTTTAACGGACAGAAACATTCAGTACTTC
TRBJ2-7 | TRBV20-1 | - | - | CSARDQFGSSYEQYF | TGCAGTGCTAGAGATCAGTTCGGGAGCTCTTACGAGCAGTACTTC
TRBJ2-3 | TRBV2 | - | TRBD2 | CASSVSGGLDTQYF | TGTGCCAGCAGTGTGTCGGGAGGGCTTGATACGCAGTATTTT
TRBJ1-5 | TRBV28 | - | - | CASSDIDNQPQHF | TGTGCCAGCAGTGACATCGACAATCAGCCCCAGCATTTT
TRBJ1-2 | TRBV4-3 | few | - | CASSQDREGGYGYTF | TGCGCCAGCAGCCAAGATCGAGAGGGGGGCTATGGTTACACCTTC
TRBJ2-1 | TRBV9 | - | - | CASSVELGYNEQFF | TGTGCCAGCAGCGTAGAGTTAGGGTACAATGAGCAGTTCTTC
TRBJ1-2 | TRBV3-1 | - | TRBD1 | CASSPIRDRGRTNYGYTF | TGTGCCAGCAGCCCGATCCGGGACAGGGGCAGGACTAACTATGGCTACACCTTC
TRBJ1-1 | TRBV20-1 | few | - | CSARDPDGEEAFF | TGCAGTGCTAGAGATCCGGACGGGGAGGAAGCTTTCTTT
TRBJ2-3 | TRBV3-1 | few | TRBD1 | CASSRVDRVATDTQYF | TGTGCCAGCAGCCGAGTGGACAGGGTTGCCACAGATACGCAGTATTTT
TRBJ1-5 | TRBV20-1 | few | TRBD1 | CSARNRGPSDQPQHF | TGCAGTGCTAGGAACAGGGGGCCTTCCGATCAGCCCCAGCATTTT
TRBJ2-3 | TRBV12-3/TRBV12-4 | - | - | CASSSDPVRPDTQYF | TGTGCCAGCAGTTCCGACCCCGTCCGACCAGATACGCAGTATTTT
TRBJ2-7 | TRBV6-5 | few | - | CASSYRDKGAYEQYF | TGTGCCAGCAGTTACCGGGACAAGGGGGCCTACGAGCAGTACTTC
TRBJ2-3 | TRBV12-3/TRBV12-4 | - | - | CASGQERADAEYF | TGTGCCAGCGGCCAGGAGAGGGCAGATGCGGAATATTTT
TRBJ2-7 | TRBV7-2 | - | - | CASSQPPRTYEQYF | TGTGCCAGCAGCCAACCCCCGAGGACCTACGAGCAGTACTTC
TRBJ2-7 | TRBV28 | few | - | CASSPRLKPYEQYF | TGTGCCAGCAGCCCCCGTCTCAAGCCATACGAGCAGTACTTC
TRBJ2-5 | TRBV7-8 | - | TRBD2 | CASSPGGRAQYF | TGTGCCAGCAGCCCGGGGGGGCGAGCTCAGTACTTC
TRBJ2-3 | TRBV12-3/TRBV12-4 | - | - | CAGSVGTDTQYF | TGTGCCGGCAGTGTCGGAACAGATACGCAGTATTTT